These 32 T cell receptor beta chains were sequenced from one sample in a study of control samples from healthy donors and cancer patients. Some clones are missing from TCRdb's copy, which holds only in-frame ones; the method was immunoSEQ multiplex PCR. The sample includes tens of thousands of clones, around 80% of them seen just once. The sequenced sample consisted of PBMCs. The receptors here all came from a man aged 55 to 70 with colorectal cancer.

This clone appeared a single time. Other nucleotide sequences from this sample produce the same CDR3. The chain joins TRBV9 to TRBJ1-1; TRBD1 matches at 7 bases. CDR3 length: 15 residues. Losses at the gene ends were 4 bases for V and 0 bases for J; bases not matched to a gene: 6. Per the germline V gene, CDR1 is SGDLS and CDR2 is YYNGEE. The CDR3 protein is CASSPQGQMNTEAFF. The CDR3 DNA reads TGTGCCAGCAGCCCTCAGGGACAGATGAACACTGAAGCTTTCTTT.

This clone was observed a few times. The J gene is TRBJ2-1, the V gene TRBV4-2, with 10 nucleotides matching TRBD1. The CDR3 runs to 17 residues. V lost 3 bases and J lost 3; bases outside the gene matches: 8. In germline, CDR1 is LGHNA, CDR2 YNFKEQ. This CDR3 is CASSQPPGQGNYNEQFF. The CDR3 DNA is TGTGCCAGCAGCCAGCCACCGGGACAGGGGAACTACAATGAGCAGTTCTTC.

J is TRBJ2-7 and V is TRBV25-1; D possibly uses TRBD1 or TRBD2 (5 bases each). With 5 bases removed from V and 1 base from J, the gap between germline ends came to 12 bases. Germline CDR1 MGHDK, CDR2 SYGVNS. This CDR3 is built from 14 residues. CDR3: CASSRDGGSYEQYF. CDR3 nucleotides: TGTGCCAGCAGTAGGGACGGAGGTTCCTACGAGCAGTACTTC.

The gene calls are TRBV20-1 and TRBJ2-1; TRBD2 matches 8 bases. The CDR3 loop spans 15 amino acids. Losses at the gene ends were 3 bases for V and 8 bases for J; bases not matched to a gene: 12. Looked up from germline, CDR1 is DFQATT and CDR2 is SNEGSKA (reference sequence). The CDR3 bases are TGCAGTGCTAGTGGCGGGACTAGGGGACGGGATGAGCAGTTCTTC. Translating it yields CSASGGTRGRDEQFF.

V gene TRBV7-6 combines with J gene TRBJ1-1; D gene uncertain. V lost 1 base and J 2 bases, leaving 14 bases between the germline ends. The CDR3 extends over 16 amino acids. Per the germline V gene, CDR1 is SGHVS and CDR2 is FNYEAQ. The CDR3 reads CASSLEAEEKNTEAFF. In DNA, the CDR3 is TGTGCCAGCAGCTTAGAGGCAGAAGAAAAAAACACTGAAGCTTTCTTT.

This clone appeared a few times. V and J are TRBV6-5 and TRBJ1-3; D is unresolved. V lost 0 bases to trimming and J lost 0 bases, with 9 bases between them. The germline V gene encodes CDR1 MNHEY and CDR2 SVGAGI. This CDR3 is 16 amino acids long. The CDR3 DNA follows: TGTGCCAGCAGTTACTCGGCGGGTTACTCTGGAAACACCATATATTTT. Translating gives CASSYSAGYSGNTIYF.

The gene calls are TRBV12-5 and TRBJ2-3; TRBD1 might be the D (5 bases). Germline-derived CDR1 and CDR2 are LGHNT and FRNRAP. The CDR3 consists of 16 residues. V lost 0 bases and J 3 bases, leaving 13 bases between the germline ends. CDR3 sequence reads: CASGLVLRTGTDTQYF. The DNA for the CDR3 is TGTGCTAGTGGTTTGGTACTCCGAACAGGAACAGATACGCAGTATTTT.

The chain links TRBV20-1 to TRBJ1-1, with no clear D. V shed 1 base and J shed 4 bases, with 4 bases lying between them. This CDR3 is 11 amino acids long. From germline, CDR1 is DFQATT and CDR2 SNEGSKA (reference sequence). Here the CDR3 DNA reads TGCAGTGCTAGAGGCGGCACTGAAGCTTTCTTT. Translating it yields CSARGGTEAFF.

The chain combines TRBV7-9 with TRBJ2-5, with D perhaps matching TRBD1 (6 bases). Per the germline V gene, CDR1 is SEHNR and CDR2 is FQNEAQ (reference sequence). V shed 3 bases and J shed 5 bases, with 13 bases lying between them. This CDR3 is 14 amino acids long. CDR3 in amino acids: CASSLFGQGETQYF. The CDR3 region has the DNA TGTGCCAGCAGCTTGTTTGGTCAGGGGGAGACCCAGTACTTC. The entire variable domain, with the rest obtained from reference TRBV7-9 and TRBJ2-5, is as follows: DTGVSQNPRHKITKRGQNVTFRCDPISEHNRLYWYRQTLGQGPEFLTYFQNEAQLEKSRLLSDRFSAERPKGSFSTLEIQRTEQGDSAMYLCASSLFGQGETQYFGPGTRLLVL.

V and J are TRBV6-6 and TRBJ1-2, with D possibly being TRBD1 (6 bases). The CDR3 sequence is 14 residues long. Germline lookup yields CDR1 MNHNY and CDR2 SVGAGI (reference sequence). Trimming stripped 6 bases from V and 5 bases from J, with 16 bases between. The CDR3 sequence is CASRPDRLGYGYTF. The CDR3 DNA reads TGTGCCAGCAGACCCGACAGGTTAGGGTATGGCTACACCTTC.

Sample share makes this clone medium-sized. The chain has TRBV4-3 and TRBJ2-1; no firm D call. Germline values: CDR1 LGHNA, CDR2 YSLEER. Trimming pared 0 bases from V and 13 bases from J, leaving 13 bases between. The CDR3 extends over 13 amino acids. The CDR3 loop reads CASSQEGRAVQFF. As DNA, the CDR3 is TGCGCCAGCAGCCAAGAGGGTCGGGCCGTCCAGTTCTTC.

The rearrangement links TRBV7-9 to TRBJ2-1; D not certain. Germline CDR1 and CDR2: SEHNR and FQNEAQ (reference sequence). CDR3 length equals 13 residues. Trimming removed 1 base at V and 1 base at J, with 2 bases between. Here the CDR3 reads CASSLVSYNEQFF. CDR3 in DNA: TGTGCCAGCAGCTTAGTGTCCTACAATGAGCAGTTCTTC. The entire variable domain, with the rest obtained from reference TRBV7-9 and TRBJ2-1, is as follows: DTGVSQNPRHKITKRGQNVTFRCDPISEHNRLYWYRQTLGQGPEFLTYFQNEAQLEKSRLLSDRFSAERPKGSFSTLEIQRTEQGDSAMYLCASSLVSYNEQFFGPGTRLTVL.

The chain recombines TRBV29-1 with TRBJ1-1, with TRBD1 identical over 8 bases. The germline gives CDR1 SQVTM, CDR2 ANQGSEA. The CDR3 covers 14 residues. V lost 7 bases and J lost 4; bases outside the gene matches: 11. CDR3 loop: CSAITGGASTEAFF. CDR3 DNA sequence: TGCAGCGCTATAACAGGGGGGGCCAGCACTGAAGCTTTCTTT. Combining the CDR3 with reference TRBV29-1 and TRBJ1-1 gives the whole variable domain SAVISQKPSRDICQRGTSLTIQCQVDSQVTMMFWYRQQPGQSLTLIATANQGSEATYESGFVIDKFPISRPNLTFSTLTVSNMSPEDSSIYLCSAITGGASTEAFFGQGTRLTVV.

CDR3 nucleotide sequence: TGTGCCAGCAGTCTGAGCTATCCCGAAAAACTGTTTTTT. Its translation: CASSLSYPEKLFF. The chain employs TRBV2 and TRBJ1-4; D not resolved. With 5 bases removed from V and 8 bases from J, the gap between germline ends came to 12 bases. The CDR3 runs 13 residues. From germline, CDR1 is SNHLY and CDR2 FYNNEI. The variable domain in full, with the rest retrieved from reference TRBV2 and TRBJ1-4, is EPEVTQTPSHQVTQMGQEVILRCVPISNHLYFYWYRQILGQKVEFLVSFYNNEISEKSEIFDDQFSVERPDGSNFTLKIRSTKLEDSAMYFCASSLSYPEKLFFGSGTQLSVL.

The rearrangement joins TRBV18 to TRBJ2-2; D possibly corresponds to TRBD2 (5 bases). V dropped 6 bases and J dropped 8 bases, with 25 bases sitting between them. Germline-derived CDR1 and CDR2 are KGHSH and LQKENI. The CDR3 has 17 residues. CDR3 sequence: CASSPPSTRDVRGELFF. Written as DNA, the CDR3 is TGTGCCAGCTCGCCCCCCTCGACGAGGGATGTTCGAGGGGAGCTGTTTTTT.

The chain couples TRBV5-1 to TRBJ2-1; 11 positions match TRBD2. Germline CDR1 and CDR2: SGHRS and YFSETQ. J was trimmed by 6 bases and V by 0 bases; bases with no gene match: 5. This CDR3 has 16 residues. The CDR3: CASSLATSGACNEQFF. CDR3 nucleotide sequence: TGCGCCAGCAGCTTGGCGACTAGCGGGGCATGCAATGAGCAGTTCTTC.

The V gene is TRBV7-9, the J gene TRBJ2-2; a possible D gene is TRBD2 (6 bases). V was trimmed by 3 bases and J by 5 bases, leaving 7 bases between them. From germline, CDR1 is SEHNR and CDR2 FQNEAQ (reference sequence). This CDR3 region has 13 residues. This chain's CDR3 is CASSLEGTGELFF. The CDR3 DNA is TGTGCCAGCAGCTTGGAGGGAACCGGGGAGCTGTTTTTT.

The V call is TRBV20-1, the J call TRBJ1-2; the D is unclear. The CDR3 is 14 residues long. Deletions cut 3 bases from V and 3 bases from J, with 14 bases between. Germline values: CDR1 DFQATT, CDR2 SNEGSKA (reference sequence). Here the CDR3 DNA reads TGCAGTGCTAGTGGGTCGGGAGGTGACTATGGCTACACCTTC. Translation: CSASGSGGDYGYTF.

The CDR3 nucleotides are TGTGCCAGCTCACCAGGGCAGACACATAATTCACCCCTCCACTTT. Its translation: CASSPGQTHNSPLHF. The chain joins TRBV18 to TRBJ1-6; no reliable D call. The CDR3 runs 15 residues. Per the germline V gene, CDR1 is KGHSH and CDR2 is LQKENI. The V end lost 2 bases, the J end lost 5 bases, and 10 bases lay between the germline ends.

For the CDR3, the DNA is TGCGCCAGCAGCTTGGCAATCTCTGGGGCCAACGTCCTGACTTTC. It encodes CASSLAISGANVLTF. The chain joins TRBV5-1 to TRBJ2-6; D not certain. Between the trimmed V and J ends, which lost 0 bases and 0 bases, there was a span of 4 bases. CDR1 and CDR2 (germline): SGHRS, YFSETQ. The CDR3 length is 15 residues.

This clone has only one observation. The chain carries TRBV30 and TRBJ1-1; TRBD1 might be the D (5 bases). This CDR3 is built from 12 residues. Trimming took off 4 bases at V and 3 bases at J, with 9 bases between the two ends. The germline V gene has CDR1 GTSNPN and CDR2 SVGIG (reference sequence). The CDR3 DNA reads TGTGCCTGGAACTCAGGGTACACTGAAGCTTTCTTT. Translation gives CAWNSGYTEAFF.

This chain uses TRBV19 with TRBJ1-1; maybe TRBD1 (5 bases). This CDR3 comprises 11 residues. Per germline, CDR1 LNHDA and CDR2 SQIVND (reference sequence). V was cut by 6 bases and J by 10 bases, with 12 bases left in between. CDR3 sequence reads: CASRRQKSAFF. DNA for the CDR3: TGTGCCAGTAGACGACAGAAGTCAGCTTTCTTT.

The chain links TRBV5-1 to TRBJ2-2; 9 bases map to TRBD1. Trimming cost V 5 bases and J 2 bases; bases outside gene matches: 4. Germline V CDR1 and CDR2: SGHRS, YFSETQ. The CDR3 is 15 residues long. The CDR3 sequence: CASSWDRVNTGELFF. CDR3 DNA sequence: TGCGCCAGCAGTTGGGACAGGGTTAACACCGGGGAGCTGTTTTTT.

In DNA, the CDR3 is TGTGCCAGCAGCCAAGATAGGTCAGGGGGTACGGCTGAAGCTTTCTTT. Translated: CASSQDRSGGTAEAFF. The chain recombines TRBV3-1 (or the pseudogene TRBV3-2) with TRBJ1-1; 7 positions match TRBD1. Germline lookup yields CDR1 LGHDT and CDR2 YNNKEL (reference sequence). V was pared by 0 bases and J by 6 bases, with 10 bases of the junction left unmatched. The length of the CDR3 is 16 residues.

CDR3 residues: CASSQATGRVKNIQYF. The DNA for the CDR3 is TGTGCCAGCAGCCAAGCGACAGGGCGAGTCAAAAACATTCAGTACTTC. V and J are TRBV14 and TRBJ2-4, with 7 bases fitting TRBD1. V dropped 1 base and J dropped 3; count of bases not matched to a gene: 6. Germline V gives CDR1 SGHDN, CDR2 FVKESK. The CDR3 sequence is 16 residues long.

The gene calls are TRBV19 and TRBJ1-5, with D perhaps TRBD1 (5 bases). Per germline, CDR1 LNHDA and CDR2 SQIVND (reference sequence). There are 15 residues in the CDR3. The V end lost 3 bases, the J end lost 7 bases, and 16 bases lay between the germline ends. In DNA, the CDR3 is TGTGCCAGTAGTATGGGCAGGGTGGTGGGACAGCCCCAGCATTTT. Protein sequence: CASSMGRVVGQPQHF.

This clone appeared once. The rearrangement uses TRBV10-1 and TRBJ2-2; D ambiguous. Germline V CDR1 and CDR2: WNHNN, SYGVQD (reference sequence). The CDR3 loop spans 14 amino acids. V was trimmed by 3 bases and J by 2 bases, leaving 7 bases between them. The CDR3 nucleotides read TGCGCCAGCAGTGATGGCACCAACACCGGGGAGCTGTTTTTT. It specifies CASSDGTNTGELFF.

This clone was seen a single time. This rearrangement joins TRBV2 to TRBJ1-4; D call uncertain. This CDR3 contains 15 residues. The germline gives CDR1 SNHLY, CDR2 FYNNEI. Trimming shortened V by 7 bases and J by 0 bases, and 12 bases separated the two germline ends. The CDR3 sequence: CASTNSAATNEKLFF. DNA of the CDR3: TGTGCCAGCACTAATAGTGCTGCAACTAATGAAAAACTGTTTTTT.

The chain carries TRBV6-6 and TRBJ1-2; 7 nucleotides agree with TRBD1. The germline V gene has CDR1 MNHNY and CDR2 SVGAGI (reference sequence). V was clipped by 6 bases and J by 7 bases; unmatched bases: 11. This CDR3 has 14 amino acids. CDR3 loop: CASSLDTGESGYTF. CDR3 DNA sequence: TGTGCCAGCAGCCTCGACACAGGGGAGAGTGGCTACACCTTC.

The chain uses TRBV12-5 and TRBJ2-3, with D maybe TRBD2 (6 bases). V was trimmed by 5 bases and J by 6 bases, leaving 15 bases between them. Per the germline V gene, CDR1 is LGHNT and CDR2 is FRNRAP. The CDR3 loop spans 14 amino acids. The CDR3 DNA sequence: TGTGCTAGTGGTCTGGGACTTGAGACGGATACGCAGTATTTT. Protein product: CASGLGLETDTQYF.

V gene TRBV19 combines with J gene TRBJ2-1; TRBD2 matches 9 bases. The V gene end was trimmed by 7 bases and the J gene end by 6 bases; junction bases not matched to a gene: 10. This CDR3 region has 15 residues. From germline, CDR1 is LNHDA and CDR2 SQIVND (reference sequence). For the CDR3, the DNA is TGTGCCAGTACTTTTCGAGCGGGGGGCCCCAATGAGCAGTTCTTC. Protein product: CASTFRAGGPNEQFF. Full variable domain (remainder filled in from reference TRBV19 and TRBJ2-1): DGGITQSPKYLFRKEGQNVTLSCEQNLNHDAMYWYRQDPGQGLRLIYYSQIVNDFQKGDIAEGYSVSREKKESFPLTVTSAQKNPTAFYLCASTFRAGGPNEQFFGPGTRLTVL.

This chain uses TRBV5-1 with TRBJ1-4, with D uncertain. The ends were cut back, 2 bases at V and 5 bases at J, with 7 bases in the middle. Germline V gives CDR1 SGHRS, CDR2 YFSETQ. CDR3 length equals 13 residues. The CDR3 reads CASSLMPNEKLFF. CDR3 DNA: TGCGCCAGCAGCTTAATGCCGAATGAAAAACTGTTTTTT.